A single sample is the source of the 30 T cell receptor beta chains below, sequenced in a study of blood T cell repertoires in COVID-19. Assay: immunoSEQ multiplex PCR; the TCRdb copy retains only in-frame clones and omits some. The data contain over 50,000 clones, approximately 88% of them seen just once; the ten biggest clones take up 3% to 3.5%. Sequenced input: peripheral blood. These receptors came from a human donor in a cohort sampled during active COVID-19.

J is TRBJ1-1 and V is TRBV2; a weak D match, TRBD1 (6 bases). This CDR3 has 12 residues. The germline CDR1 and CDR2 sequences are SNHLY and FYNNEI. V was trimmed by 2 bases and J by 7 bases, leaving 8 bases between them. In DNA, the CDR3 is TGTGCCAGCAGTGAATACAGGGTTGAAGCTTTCTTT. It codes for CASSEYRVEAFF.

V gene TRBV4-2 combines with J gene TRBJ2-6; TRBD2 matches 7 bases. The CDR3 is made up of 15 amino acids. V was pared by 4 bases and J by 2 bases, with 2 bases of the junction left unmatched. Germline CDR1 is LGHNA and CDR2 is YNFKEQ. CDR3 DNA sequence: TGTGCCAGCAGCCCCCGGGGGGCTGGGGCCAACGTCCTGACTTTC. Its protein is CASSPRGAGANVLTF.

This clone came up a few times. The V call is TRBV6-4, the J call TRBJ2-6; 8 bases are shared with TRBD2. Germline assignment: CDR1 MRHNA and CDR2 SNTAGT. The CDR3 spans 16 residues. J was trimmed by 2 bases and V by 6 bases; bases with no gene match: 6. The CDR3 loop is CASSAGGATGANVLTF. The CDR3 DNA reads as TGTGCCAGCAGCGCCGGGGGGGCCACTGGGGCCAACGTCCTGACTTTC.

This chain links TRBV5-1 with TRBJ2-3, with D perhaps TRBD2 (5 bases). V lost 3 bases to trimming and J lost 6 bases, with 17 bases between them. CDR3 length: 15 amino acids. Looked up from germline, CDR1 is SGHRS and CDR2 is YFSETQ. The CDR3 is CASSWTGVPQDTQYF. For the CDR3, the DNA is TGCGCCAGCAGCTGGACTGGGGTACCCCAGGATACGCAGTATTTT.

This chain joins TRBV5-1 and TRBJ2-2, with 10 bases identical to TRBD2. The CDR3 is 15 amino acids. Germline CDR1 is SGHRS and CDR2 is YFSETQ. V lost 2 bases, J lost 4 bases, and 2 bases stayed unmatched. The CDR3 here is CASSLAGGLTGELFF. The CDR3 bases are TGCGCCAGCAGCTTAGCGGGAGGGCTCACCGGGGAGCTGTTTTTT.

The V call is TRBV11-1, the J call TRBJ2-7, with D tentatively TRBD2 (5 bases). Trimming pared 1 base from V and 0 bases from J, leaving 10 bases between. CDR1 and CDR2 (germline): SGHAT, FQDESV (reference sequence). This CDR3 contains 15 residues. The CDR3 DNA reads TGTGCCAGCAGCTTAGGGCAGGCGGGCTCCTACGAGCAGTACTTC. Amino acids: CASSLGQAGSYEQYF.

The chain has TRBV19 and TRBJ1-4; a possible D gene is TRBD1 (6 bases). Germline CDR1 is LNHDA and CDR2 is SQIVND (reference sequence). There are 14 residues in the CDR3. Trimming removed 7 bases from V and 0 bases from J, with 9 bases in between. The CDR3 here is CASMWTATNEKLFF. Written as DNA, the CDR3 is TGTGCCAGTATGTGGACAGCAACTAATGAAAAACTGTTTTTT.

The chain recombines TRBV7-8 with TRBJ2-3, with 7 bases identical to TRBD2. The germline V gene encodes CDR1 SGHVS and CDR2 FQNEAQ. The CDR3 spans 14 residues. V was clipped by 5 bases and J by 5 bases; unmatched bases: 7. The DNA for the CDR3 is TGTGCCAGCAGCCTCCGAGGACTAGAAGATACGCAGTATTTT. Protein sequence: CASSLRGLEDTQYF.

V is TRBV6-5 and J is TRBJ2-1, with 11 bases fitting TRBD2. Germline V CDR1 and CDR2: MNHEY, SVGAGI. J was trimmed by 6 bases and V by 5 bases; bases with no gene match: 6. The CDR3 contains 15 residues. The DNA for the CDR3 is TGTGCCAGCAGTACCGGGACTAGCGGACGCAATGAGCAGTTCTTC. Amino acids: CASSTGTSGRNEQFF.

J is TRBJ2-7 and V is TRBV6-2 or TRBV6-3; 11 bases map to TRBD1. There are 16 residues in the CDR3. The germline V gene encodes CDR1 MNHEY and CDR2 SVGEGT. Unmatched junction bases numbered 11, after V lost 5 bases and J lost 5 bases. CDR3 protein: CASSDGQGAPRDEQYF. CDR3 nucleotides: TGTGCCAGCAGTGACGGACAGGGGGCCCCTCGGGACGAGCAGTACTTC.

The chain uses TRBV4-1 and TRBJ1-5; D remains ambiguous. The V gene lost 3 bases and the J gene lost 4 bases, with 16 bases spanning the gap. Germline CDR1 and CDR2: MGHRA and YSYEKL. The length of the CDR3 is 16 residues. DNA of the CDR3: TGCGCCAGCAGCCAGCCGGGAGCCTCGATTAATCAGCCCCAGCATTTT. Translated, it gives CASSQPGASINQPQHF.

This clone was counted only a few times. The chain recombines TRBV27 with TRBJ2-3, with D tentatively TRBD2 (6 bases). The CDR3 has 15 amino acids. Looked up from germline, CDR1 is MNHEY and CDR2 is SMNVEV (reference sequence). The V end lost 5 bases, the J end lost 5 bases, and 17 bases lay between the germline ends. The CDR3 loop reads CASSPGRGKGDTQYF. CDR3 in DNA: TGTGCCAGCAGTCCCGGTCGCGGGAAGGGAGATACGCAGTATTTT.

The V call is TRBV9, the J call TRBJ1-1, with D hard to call. Germline values: CDR1 SGDLS, CDR2 YYNGEE. This CDR3 is 15 amino acids long. Trimming shortened V by 0 bases and J by 1 base, and 10 bases separated the two germline ends. The CDR3 sequence is CASSVGSGKNTEAFF. The CDR3 region has the DNA TGTGCCAGCAGCGTAGGGTCAGGTAAGAACACTGAAGCTTTCTTT.

This chain links TRBV4-3 with TRBJ2-2; D unresolved. V lost 0 bases to trimming and J lost 2 bases, with 4 bases between them. The CDR3 sequence is 14 residues long. In germline, CDR1 is LGHNA, CDR2 YSLEER. The CDR3 DNA reads TGCGCCAGCAGCCAAGATGTAAACACCGGGGAGCTGTTTTTT. This encodes CASSQDVNTGELFF.

This sequence joins TRBV30 and TRBJ2-1; 7 nucleotides align to TRBD2. V shed 0 bases, J shed 7 bases, and the junction held 6 bases outside the gene matches. This CDR3 has 14 residues. Germline-derived CDR1 and CDR2 are GTSNPN and SVGIG (reference sequence). CDR3: CAWSVRLAANEQFF. As DNA, the CDR3 is TGTGCCTGGAGTGTTAGGCTAGCGGCTAATGAGCAGTTCTTC.

The rearrangement uses TRBV5-1 and TRBJ2-7; D may be TRBD1 (6 bases). Germline V gene sequence: CDR1 SGHRS, CDR2 YFSETQ. V was cut by 0 bases and J by 9 bases, with 19 bases left in between. The CDR3 runs to 15 residues. The CDR3 coding sequence is TGCGCCAGCAGCTTGGTGGGGACATCGATGCGTGGGCAGTACTTC. Protein sequence: CASSLVGTSMRGQYF.

The chain joins TRBV7-9 to TRBJ2-1; no clear D gene. The length of the CDR3 is 15 residues. The V end was cut by 5 bases, the J end by 7 bases, with 18 bases between. Germline CDR1 is SEHNR and CDR2 is FQNEAQ (reference sequence). The CDR3 bases are TGTGCCAGCAGCCCCAACCCAACCCTGGAGAATGAGCAGTTCTTC. It specifies CASSPNPTLENEQFF. The variable domain in full, completed from reference TRBV7-9 and TRBJ2-1, reads DTGVSQNPRHKITKRGQNVTFRCDPISEHNRLYWYRQTLGQGPEFLTYFQNEAQLEKSRLLSDRFSAERPKGSFSTLEIQRTEQGDSAMYLCASSPNPTLENEQFFGPGTRLTVL.

The chain carries TRBV7-2 and TRBJ2-1, with unresolved D. The CDR3 loop spans 13 amino acids. V shed 0 bases and J shed 4 bases, with 4 bases lying between them. Germline lookup yields CDR1 SGHTA and CDR2 FQGNSA. The CDR3 sequence: CASSLALYNEQFF. CDR3 sequence (DNA): TGTGCCAGCAGCTTAGCTCTATACAATGAGCAGTTCTTC.

The chain is built from TRBV6-6 and TRBJ1-2; TRBD1 matches at 7 bases. This CDR3 has 15 residues. V lost 4 bases and J lost 3; bases outside the gene matches: 8. CDR1 is MNHNY and CDR2 is SVGAGI in the germline V gene (reference sequence). The CDR3 bases are TGTGCCAGCAGTTTAGGGGGCGCTCCCGACTATGGCTACACCTTC. This gives the protein CASSLGGAPDYGYTF.

The chain links TRBV2 to TRBJ2-2, with D perhaps TRBD2 (6 bases). Germline loops: CDR1 SNHLY, CDR2 FYNNEI. This CDR3 contains 14 residues. Trimming cost V 7 bases and J 2 bases, with 11 bases left between them. This CDR3 reads CASIVADNTGELFF. CDR3 sequence (DNA): TGTGCCAGCATCGTAGCGGACAACACCGGGGAGCTGTTTTTT.

This clone was seen just once. V and J are TRBV7-8 and TRBJ1-1; D uncertain. The CDR3 contains 14 residues. The V gene's germline CDR1 is SGHVS and CDR2 FQNEAQ. V was pared by 0 bases and J by 2 bases, with 7 bases between. The DNA of the CDR3 is TGTGCCAGCAGCTTAGCAAGCGGTAACACTGAAGCTTTCTTT. As protein: CASSLASGNTEAFF.

V usage is TRBV7-6 and J usage is TRBJ1-1; 8 nucleotides line up with TRBD1. The J segment lost 6 bases and the V segment lost 2 bases, leaving 17 bases of the junction unmatched. CDR3 length: 18 amino acids. CDR1 and CDR2 from the germline V gene are SGHVS and FNYEAQ. CDR3 DNA sequence: TGTGCCAGCAGCTTAAAGGGCAGGGGGCTTTCAGGGGTGTCTGAAGCTTTCTTT. Translated: CASSLKGRGLSGVSEAFF.

This chain uses TRBV9 with TRBJ2-5, with 16 bases fitting TRBD2. The V gene end was trimmed by 4 bases and the J gene end by 4 bases; junction bases not matched to a gene: 16. The V gene's germline CDR1 is SGDLS and CDR2 YYNGEE. This CDR3 is built from 20 residues. Here the CDR3 DNA reads TGTGCCAGCAGCCGCGAGGGGGGACTAGCGGGAGGGCCGAGGGGAGAGACCCAGTACTTC. This codes for CASSREGGLAGGPRGETQYF.

This chain joins TRBV4-1 and TRBJ2-2, with 8 bases aligning to TRBD1. The CDR3 is 16 residues long. V was clipped by 4 bases and J by 1 base; unmatched bases: 5. Germline loops: CDR1 MGHRA, CDR2 YSYEKL. The CDR3 DNA reads TGCGCCAGCAGCCCCGGGACAGGAGGGAACACCGGGGAGCTGTTTTTT. Translating it yields CASSPGTGGNTGELFF.

The chain has TRBV7-8 and TRBJ2-2; 11 bases are shared with TRBD2. CDR3 size: 17 residues. V dropped 7 bases and J dropped 4; count of bases not matched to a gene: 11. Germline-derived CDR1 and CDR2 are SGHVS and FQNEAQ. Here the CDR3 reads CASTLRSGTSGTGELFF. In DNA, the CDR3 is TGTGCCAGCACCCTTAGGTCCGGGACTAGCGGCACCGGGGAGCTGTTTTTT. The full variable domain, in which reference TRBV7-8 and TRBJ2-2 provide the parts outside the CDR3, is GAGVSQSPRYKVAKRGQDVALRCDPISGHVSLFWYQQALGQGPEFLTYFQNEAQLDKSGLPSDRFFAERPEGSVSTLKIQRTQQEDSAVYLCASTLRSGTSGTGELFFGEGSRLTVL.

V gene TRBV9 combines with J gene TRBJ2-7, with 7 bases lining up with TRBD2. J gave up 1 base and V 1 base, and 5 bases lay outside the gene matches. The CDR3 loop spans 15 amino acids. Germline V CDR1 and CDR2: SGDLS, YYNGEE. DNA for the CDR3: TGTGCCAGCAGCGTACAAGCGGGGAATTCCTACGAGCAGTACTTC. This sequence encodes CASSVQAGNSYEQYF.

The rearrangement links TRBV2 to TRBJ2-3; 9 nucleotides match TRBD2. Germline V gene lookup returns CDR1 SNHLY and CDR2 FYNNEI. V lost 8 bases, J lost 4 bases, and 10 bases stayed unmatched. CDR3 length: 15 residues. The CDR3 bases are TGTGCCAGCGCCACGGCTAGCGGGAACGCAGATACGCAGTATTTT. Translation gives CASATASGNADTQYF.

The rearrangement links TRBV7-2 to TRBJ2-1; 10 bases match TRBD2. V lost 1 base to trimming and J lost 9 bases; unmatched junction nucleotides: 6. The CDR3 is 15 amino acids. Germline V lookup: CDR1 SGHTA, CDR2 FQGNSA. This chain's CDR3 is CASSLGLAGAIEQFF. DNA of the CDR3: TGTGCCAGCAGCTTAGGGCTAGCGGGAGCCATTGAGCAGTTCTTC.

The genes are TRBV4-1 and TRBJ1-5, with D tentatively TRBD1 (6 bases). Trimming stripped 4 bases from V and 6 bases from J, with 16 bases between. The germline gives CDR1 MGHRA, CDR2 YSYEKL. The CDR3 is made up of 15 amino acids. Written as DNA, the CDR3 is TGCGCCAGCAGCCGAGACCTGCAAGGGGGTCAGCCCCAGCATTTT. This sequence encodes CASSRDLQGGQPQHF.

This rearrangement joins TRBV2 to TRBJ2-1; 8 bases map to TRBD1. After removal of 2 bases from V and 6 bases from J, the junction contained 12 bases not matched to a gene. The CDR3 consists of 17 residues. Germline assignment: CDR1 SNHLY and CDR2 FYNNEI. Here the CDR3 DNA reads TGTGCCAGCAGTGAAAGGTATGGGACAGGTTCTATCAATGAGCAGTTCTTC. The encoded protein is CASSERYGTGSINEQFF.